This T cell receptor (beta chain) was recorded in a study of identifying expanded T cells in peripheral blood. Study-wide points: Roughly two-week clone count variance significantly increased as total template count grew.

No infections or other immune events were documented during collection. On this clone itself: Its target is unknown.

Trimming cost V 5 bases and J 1 base, with 12 bases left between them. The CDR3 length is 13 residues. Germline V gives CDR1 GTSNPN, CDR2 SVGIG (reference sequence). TCRdb keeps only in-frame clones here, not all; method: immunoSEQ multiplex PCR. The sample includes 100,000 or so clones, 88% of them seen just once. Sequencing was performed on blood. The rearrangement joins TRBV30 to TRBJ2-7; the D gene is possibly TRBD1 (6 bases). The clonotype originates from a person aged 18 to 75 in good health. The CDR3 protein is CAWARDRSYEQYF. The CDR3 nucleotides are TGTGCCTGGGCCAGAGACAGGTCCTACGAGCAGTACTTC.